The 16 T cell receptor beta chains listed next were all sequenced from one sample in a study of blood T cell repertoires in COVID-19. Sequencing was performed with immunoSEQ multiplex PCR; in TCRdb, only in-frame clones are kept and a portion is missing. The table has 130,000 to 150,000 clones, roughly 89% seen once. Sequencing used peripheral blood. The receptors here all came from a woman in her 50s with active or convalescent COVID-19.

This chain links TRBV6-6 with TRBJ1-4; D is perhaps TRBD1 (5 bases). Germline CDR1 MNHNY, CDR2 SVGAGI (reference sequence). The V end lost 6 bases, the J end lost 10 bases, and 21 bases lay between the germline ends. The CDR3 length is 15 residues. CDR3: CASRDSKGLVGKLFF. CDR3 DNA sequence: TGTGCCAGCAGAGACAGTAAAGGCTTAGTAGGAAAACTGTTTTTT.

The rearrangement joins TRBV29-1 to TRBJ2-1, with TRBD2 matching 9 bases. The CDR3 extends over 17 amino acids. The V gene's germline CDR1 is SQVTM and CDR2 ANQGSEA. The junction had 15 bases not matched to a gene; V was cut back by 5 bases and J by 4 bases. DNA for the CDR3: TGCAGCGTTATGGGTCTTGCGGGAGGGATAATGTACAATGAGCAGTTCTTC. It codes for CSVMGLAGGIMYNEQFF.

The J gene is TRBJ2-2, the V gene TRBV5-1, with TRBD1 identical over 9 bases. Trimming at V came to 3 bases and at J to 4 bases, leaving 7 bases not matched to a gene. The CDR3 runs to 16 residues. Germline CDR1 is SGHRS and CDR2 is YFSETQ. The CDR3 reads CASSSAGQGSTGELFF. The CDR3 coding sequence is TGCGCCAGCAGCTCCGCCGGACAGGGGAGCACCGGGGAGCTGTTTTTT.

CDR3 region: CASSSGVLALVLQETQYF. The CDR3 coding sequence is TGTGCCAGCAGCTCTGGGGTGTTGGCACTAGTTCTCCAAGAGACCCAGTACTTC. The V gene is TRBV7-6, the J gene TRBJ2-5, with D perhaps TRBD2 (5 bases). Germline lookup yields CDR1 SGHVS and CDR2 FNYEAQ. This CDR3 is 18 amino acids long. The V end lost 4 bases, the J end lost 1 base, and 22 bases lay between the germline ends.

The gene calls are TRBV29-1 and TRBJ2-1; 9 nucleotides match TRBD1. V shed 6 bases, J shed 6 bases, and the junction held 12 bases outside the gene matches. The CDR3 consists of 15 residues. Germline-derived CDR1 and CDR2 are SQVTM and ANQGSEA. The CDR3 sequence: CSVGDSGTGSNEQFF. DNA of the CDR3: TGCAGCGTGGGGGACTCCGGGACAGGGTCCAATGAGCAGTTCTTC.

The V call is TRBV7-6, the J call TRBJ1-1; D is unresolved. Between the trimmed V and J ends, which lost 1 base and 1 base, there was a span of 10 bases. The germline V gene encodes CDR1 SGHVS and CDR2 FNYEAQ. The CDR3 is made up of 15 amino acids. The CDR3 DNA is TGTGCCAGCAGCTTAGGGCATTCCACGAACACTGAAGCTTTCTTT. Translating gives CASSLGHSTNTEAFF.

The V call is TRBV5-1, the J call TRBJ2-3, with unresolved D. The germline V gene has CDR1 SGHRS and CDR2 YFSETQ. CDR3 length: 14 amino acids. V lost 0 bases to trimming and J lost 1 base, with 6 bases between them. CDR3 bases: TGCGCCAGCAGCTTGGGTCCGGGCACAGATACGCAGTATTTT. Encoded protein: CASSLGPGTDTQYF. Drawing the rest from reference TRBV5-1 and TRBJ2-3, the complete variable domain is KAGVTQTPRYLIKTRGQQVTLSCSPISGHRSVSWYQQTPGQGLQFLFEYFSETQRNKGNFPGRFSGRQFSNSRSEMNVSTLELGDSALYLCASSLGPGTDTQYFGPGTRLTVL.

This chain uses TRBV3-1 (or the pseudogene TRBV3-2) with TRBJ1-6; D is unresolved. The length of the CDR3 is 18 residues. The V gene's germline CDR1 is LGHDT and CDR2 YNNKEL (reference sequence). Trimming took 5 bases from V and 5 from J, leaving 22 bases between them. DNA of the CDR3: TGTGCCAGCAGCTGGCGGAATCCCATCATACATCATAATTCACCCCTCCACTTT. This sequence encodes CASSWRNPIIHHNSPLHF.

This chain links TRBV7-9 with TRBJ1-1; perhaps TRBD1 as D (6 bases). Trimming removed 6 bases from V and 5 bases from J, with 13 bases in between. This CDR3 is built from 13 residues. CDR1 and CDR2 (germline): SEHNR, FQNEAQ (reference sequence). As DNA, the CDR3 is TGTGCCAGCAGGCCCCGTCAGGGGACTGAAGCTTTCTTT. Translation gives CASRPRQGTEAFF.

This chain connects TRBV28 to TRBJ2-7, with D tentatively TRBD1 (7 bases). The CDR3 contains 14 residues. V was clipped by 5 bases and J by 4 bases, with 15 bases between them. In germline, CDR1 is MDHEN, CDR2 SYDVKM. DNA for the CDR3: TGTGCCAGCAGTCCTGCGGGACAGCCTTACGAGCAGTACTTC. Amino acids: CASSPAGQPYEQYF.

DNA of the CDR3: TGTGCCAGCAGCCCCGATAGGGGTGGCTACACCTTC. Translation: CASSPDRGGYTF. J is TRBJ1-2 and V is TRBV7-2; possible D gene TRBD1, 5 bases. From germline, CDR1 is SGHTA and CDR2 FQGNSA. With 5 bases removed from V and 7 bases from J, the gap between germline ends came to 11 bases. The CDR3 contains 12 residues.

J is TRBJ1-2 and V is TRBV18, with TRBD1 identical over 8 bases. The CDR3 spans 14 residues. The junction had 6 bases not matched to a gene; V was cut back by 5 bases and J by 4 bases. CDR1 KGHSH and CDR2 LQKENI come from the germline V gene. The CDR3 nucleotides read TGTGCCAGCTCATTCGAACAGGGGGTCTATGGCTACACCTTC. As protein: CASSFEQGVYGYTF.

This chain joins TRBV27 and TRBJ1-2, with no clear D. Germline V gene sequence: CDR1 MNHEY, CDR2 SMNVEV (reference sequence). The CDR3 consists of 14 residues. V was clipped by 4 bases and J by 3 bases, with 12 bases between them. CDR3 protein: CASSSAGSDYGYTF. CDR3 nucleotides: TGTGCCAGCAGTTCGGCAGGTTCCGACTATGGCTACACCTTC.

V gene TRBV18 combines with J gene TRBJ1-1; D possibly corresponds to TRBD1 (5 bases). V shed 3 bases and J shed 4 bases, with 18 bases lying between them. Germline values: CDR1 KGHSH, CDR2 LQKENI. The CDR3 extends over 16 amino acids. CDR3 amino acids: CASSPFSGRMGTEAFF. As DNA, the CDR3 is TGTGCCAGCTCACCTTTTTCAGGGCGTATGGGCACTGAAGCTTTCTTT.

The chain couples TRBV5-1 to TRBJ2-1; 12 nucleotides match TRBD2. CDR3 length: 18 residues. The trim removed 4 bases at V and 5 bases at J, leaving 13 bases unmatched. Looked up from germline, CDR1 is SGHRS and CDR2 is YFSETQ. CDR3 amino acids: CASSPGTSGFLLDNEQFF. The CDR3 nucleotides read TGCGCCAGCAGCCCCGGGACTAGCGGGTTCCTTTTGGACAATGAGCAGTTCTTC.

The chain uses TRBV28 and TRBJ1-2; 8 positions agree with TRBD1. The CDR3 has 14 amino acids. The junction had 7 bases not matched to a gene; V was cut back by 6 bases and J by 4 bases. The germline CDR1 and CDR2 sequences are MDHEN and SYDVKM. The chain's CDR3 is CASSHRGSRYGYTF. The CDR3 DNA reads TGTGCCAGCAGCCACAGGGGGAGTCGCTATGGCTACACCTTC.